The 18 T cell receptor beta chains below all came from one sample that was sequenced in a study of shared clonotypes between healthy human individuals. Clones were read by immunoSEQ multiplex PCR, and TCRdb kept only the in-frame ones, dropping some. Among over a million clones listed, 65% to 80% were seen once. The specimen was memory CD4+ T cells sorted from blood. Subset given: CD45RA-negative fraction. The receptor set was obtained from a man between 18 and 35 years old in good health.

The chain links TRBV2 to TRBJ2-2; D not certain. Germline V gene sequence: CDR1 SNHLY, CDR2 FYNNEI. V dropped 6 bases and J dropped 4 bases, with 9 bases sitting between them. The CDR3 is 13 residues long. CDR3 in amino acids: CASRYRSTGELFF. CDR3 nucleotides: TGTGCCAGCAGGTACAGAAGCACCGGGGAGCTGTTTTTT.

The chain carries TRBV6-6 and TRBJ1-1; D is ambiguous. Germline V gene data show CDR1 as MNHNY and CDR2 as SVGAGI (reference sequence). Trimming stripped 5 bases from V and 6 bases from J, with 16 bases between. The CDR3 runs to 14 residues. In nucleotides, the CDR3 is TGTGCCAGCAGTCTACTTGGGGTGGTCGCTGAAGCTTTCTTT. It encodes CASSLLGVVAEAFF.

This clone was seen a handful of times. Other nucleotide sequences from this sample produce the same CDR3. The chain couples TRBV9 to TRBJ1-2; 9 nucleotides match TRBD1. The junction had 3 bases not matched to a gene; V was cut back by 2 bases and J by 4 bases. The CDR3 sequence is 14 residues long. Per the germline V gene, CDR1 is SGDLS and CDR2 is YYNGEE. The CDR3 bases are TGTGCCAGCAGCGTCGGACAGGGGACCTATGGCTACACCTTC. The encoded protein is CASSVGQGTYGYTF.

The rearrangement links TRBV9 to TRBJ1-2; 10 positions agree with TRBD1. Per the germline V gene, CDR1 is SGDLS and CDR2 is YYNGEE. V shed 4 bases and J 4 bases; nucleotides not matched to a gene: 10. This CDR3 region has 16 residues. The chain's CDR3 is CASSTRPTGGGYGYTF. The CDR3 coding sequence is TGTGCCAGCAGCACTCGGCCGACAGGGGGCGGCTATGGCTACACCTTC.

The genes are TRBV5-4 and TRBJ2-3, with D possibly being TRBD1 or TRBD2 (6 bases each). V lost 0 bases and J 0 bases, leaving 20 bases between the germline ends. The CDR3 has 19 residues. Germline CDR1 reads SGHNT; CDR2 reads YYREEE (reference sequence). CDR3 region: CASSLEGWLGGPSTDTQYF. The CDR3 DNA reads as TGTGCCAGCAGCTTGGAAGGGTGGTTGGGGGGCCCCAGCACAGATACGCAGTATTTT.

The V gene is TRBV7-2, the J gene TRBJ2-7, with 10 bases matching TRBD1. CDR3 length: 18 amino acids. Germline V lookup: CDR1 SGHTA, CDR2 FQGNSA. The V and J ends lost 1 base and 0 bases, in that order; junction bases with no gene match: 9. The CDR3 region is CASSLVVGTGASSYEQYF. Written as DNA, the CDR3 is TGTGCCAGCAGCTTAGTAGTAGGGACAGGGGCGTCCTCCTACGAGCAGTACTTC.

This chain connects TRBV6-1 to TRBJ2-3, with D perhaps matching TRBD1 (5 bases). Germline assignment: CDR1 MNHNS and CDR2 SASEGT. The length of the CDR3 is 13 residues. The ends were cut back, 8 bases at V and 2 bases at J, with 11 bases in the middle. CDR3 loop: CASYRLSTDTQYF. CDR3 DNA sequence: TGTGCCAGCTACAGGCTTTCCACAGATACGCAGTATTTT.

V and J are TRBV7-9 and TRBJ1-6; the D is unclear. Per germline, CDR1 SEHNR and CDR2 FQNEAQ (reference sequence). The V end was cut by 5 bases, the J end by 5 bases, with 7 bases between. The CDR3 consists of 13 residues. CDR3 sequence reads: CASSPGNNSPLHF. The CDR3 DNA reads as TGTGCCAGCAGCCCTGGGAATAATTCACCCCTCCACTTT.

The chain's CDR3 is CAIPAGRESIQYF. The DNA for the CDR3 is TGCGCCATCCCAGCCGGGAGAGAAAGCATTCAGTACTTC. The V gene is TRBV10-1, the J gene TRBJ2-4; weak D call: TRBD2 (6 bases). Between the trimmed V and J ends, which lost 10 bases and 9 bases, there was a span of 19 bases. This CDR3 spans 13 amino acids. The germline CDR1 and CDR2 sequences are WNHNN and SYGVQD (reference sequence).

The rearrangement joins TRBV6-1 to TRBJ1-4; D is undetermined. Looked up from germline, CDR1 is MNHNS and CDR2 is SASEGT. V lost 3 bases to trimming and J lost 5 bases, with 16 bases between them. The CDR3 runs to 16 residues. CDR3 residues: CASSDGPLEQNEKLFF. In DNA form, the CDR3 reads TGTGCCAGCAGTGACGGTCCCCTGGAGCAAAATGAAAAACTGTTTTTT.

V usage is TRBV7-8 and J usage is TRBJ1-1, with D uncertain. Trimming removed 1 base from V and 1 base from J, with 10 bases in between. Looked up from germline, CDR1 is SGHVS and CDR2 is FQNEAQ. The CDR3 has 15 residues. DNA for the CDR3: TGTGCCAGCAGCTTAGAATGGACGGGGAACACTGAAGCTTTCTTT. Protein product: CASSLEWTGNTEAFF.

The rearrangement uses TRBV5-6 and TRBJ1-2; no reliable D call. Germline loops: CDR1 SGHDT, CDR2 YYEEEE. The CDR3 runs to 13 residues. Trimming took 4 bases from V and 8 from J, leaving 15 bases between them. The CDR3 is CASSNRPLGGYTF. The CDR3 DNA sequence: TGTGCCAGCAGCAATAGACCCCTTGGGGGCTACACCTTC. Looking up the rest from reference TRBV5-6 and TRBJ1-2 gives the full variable domain: DAGVTQSPTHLIKTRGQQVTLRCSPKSGHDTVSWYQQALGQGPQFIFQYYEEEERQRGNFPDRFSGHQFPNYSSELNVNALLLGDSALYLCASSNRPLGGYTFGSGTRLTVV.

The chain has TRBV12-5 and TRBJ2-1; 13 bases are shared with TRBD2. The CDR3 covers 16 residues. J was trimmed by 6 bases and V by 5 bases; bases with no gene match: 7. The V gene's germline CDR1 is LGHNT and CDR2 FRNRAP. CDR3 amino acids: CASGAARTSGGNEQFF. As DNA, the CDR3 is TGTGCTAGTGGTGCCGCACGGACTAGCGGGGGCAATGAGCAGTTCTTC.

The J gene is TRBJ1-2, the V gene TRBV27, with D possibly TRBD1 on 5 matching bases. V lost 10 bases and J 2 bases, leaving 26 bases between the germline ends. CDR3 length equals 17 residues. Per germline, CDR1 MNHEY and CDR2 SMNVEV (reference sequence). This CDR3 reads CATAIGIRTSGNYGYTF. The CDR3, as DNA: TGTGCCACCGCCATAGGGATCCGGACATCCGGAAACTATGGCTACACCTTC.

The chain carries TRBV18 and TRBJ1-4; TRBD1 agrees at 7 bases. Germline CDR1 is KGHSH and CDR2 is LQKENI. The length of the CDR3 is 15 residues. V was pared by 5 bases and J by 1 base, with 4 bases of the junction left unmatched. CDR3 amino acids: CASSSRQGTNEKLFF. CDR3 nucleotide sequence: TGTGCCAGCTCATCGAGACAGGGAACTAATGAAAAACTGTTTTTT.

V gene TRBV4-3 combines with J gene TRBJ2-7; D is tentatively TRBD1 or TRBD2 (5 bases each). The CDR3 length is 15 residues. Germline V gene data show CDR1 as LGHNA and CDR2 as YSLEER. Trimming took 0 bases from V and 3 from J, leaving 12 bases between them. The CDR3 loop reads CASSQDRLGVYEQYF. In DNA, the CDR3 is TGCGCCAGCAGCCAAGATAGGTTGGGGGTCTACGAGCAGTACTTC.

This clone has more than one count but fewer than ten. The chain combines TRBV4-1 with TRBJ1-5; D is uncertain. Germline values: CDR1 MGHRA, CDR2 YSYEKL. Between the trimmed V and J ends, which lost 1 base and 0 bases, there was a span of 10 bases. The CDR3 totals 16 residues. The CDR3 sequence is CASSQATDNSNQPQHF. The CDR3 region has the DNA TGCGCCAGCAGCCAAGCGACGGATAATAGCAATCAGCCCCAGCATTTT.

This chain connects TRBV29-1 to TRBJ2-7; D call uncertain. V gave up 5 bases and J gave up 2 bases, with 13 bases separating them. Germline V gene sequence: CDR1 SQVTM, CDR2 ANQGSEA. This CDR3 region has 13 residues. CDR3 loop: CSVSQRAAYEQYF. The CDR3 DNA sequence: TGCAGCGTTTCACAGCGTGCCGCCTACGAGCAGTACTTC.